One and the same sample provided the 13 T cell receptor beta chains below, sequenced in a study of T cell responses to AZD1222 COVID-19 vaccine. TCRdb's copy holds only in-frame clones and misses some; the assay was immunoSEQ multiplex PCR. The sample lists some 120,000 clones, more than 70% occurring once. Sequencing was performed on peripheral blood, taken on day 0 of AZD1222 vaccination. Receptors originate from an adult in good health.

J is TRBJ1-1 and V is TRBV19; TRBD1 matches 11 bases. The CDR3 loop spans 15 amino acids. From germline, CDR1 is LNHDA and CDR2 SQIVND (reference sequence). Trimming took 7 bases from V and 3 from J; bases not matched to a gene: 7. The CDR3 is CASTPDRGRDTEAFF. The CDR3, as DNA: TGTGCCAGTACCCCGGACAGGGGGCGCGACACTGAAGCTTTCTTT.

This chain uses TRBV9 with TRBJ1-1; D remains unclear. The germline CDR1 and CDR2 sequences are SGDLS and YYNGEE. Trimming took off 0 bases at V and 0 bases at J, with 12 bases between the two ends. The CDR3 is made up of 16 amino acids. The CDR3 DNA follows: TGTGCCAGCAGCGTAGGGGGAACCGGAATGAACACTGAAGCTTTCTTT. This codes for CASSVGGTGMNTEAFF. Complete variable domain (other parts from reference TRBV9 and TRBJ1-1): DSGVTQTPKHLITATGQRVTLRCSPRSGDLSVYWYQQSLDQGLQFLIQYYNGEERAKGNILERFSAQQFPDLHSELNLSSLELGDSALYFCASSVGGTGMNTEAFFGQGTRLTVV.

This clone was detected once. The rearrangement links TRBV14 to TRBJ2-1; D is perhaps TRBD1 (6 bases). V was cut by 4 bases and J by 0 bases, with 10 bases left in between. CDR1 SGHDN and CDR2 FVKESK come from the germline V gene. This CDR3 region has 15 residues. This CDR3 reads CASSLTGSSYNEQFF. CDR3 DNA sequence: TGTGCCAGCAGCCTCACAGGGTCCTCCTACAATGAGCAGTTCTTC.

V and J are TRBV12-3 or TRBV12-4 and TRBJ1-1; possibly TRBD1 for D (5 bases). Trimming removed 5 bases from V and 7 bases from J, with 14 bases in between. CDR3 length equals 13 residues. The CDR3 region has the DNA TGTGCCAGCAGTCTGACATGGGGCCTTGAAGCTTTCTTT. As protein: CASSLTWGLEAFF.

The J gene is TRBJ2-7, the V gene TRBV7-6, with D uncertain. The length of the CDR3 is 13 residues. Germline-derived CDR1 and CDR2 are SGHVS and FNYEAQ. V lost 7 bases and J 2 bases, leaving 12 bases between the germline ends. In DNA, the CDR3 is TGTGCCAGCACCGACCACTTCCCCTACGAGCAGTACTTC. It yields the protein CASTDHFPYEQYF.

The rearrangement joins TRBV7-6 to TRBJ1-1, with D perhaps matching TRBD1 (6 bases). The CDR3 consists of 17 residues. CDR1 and CDR2 (germline): SGHVS, FNYEAQ. The ends were cut back, 3 bases at V and 0 bases at J, with 17 bases in the middle. The CDR3 bases are TGTGCCAGCAGCTTGGATCCTAACAGGGCTATGAACACTGAAGCTTTCTTT. It specifies CASSLDPNRAMNTEAFF.

The sample holds one count of this clone. V and J are TRBV6-5 and TRBJ1-6; D is unresolved. Germline V gene sequence: CDR1 MNHEY, CDR2 SVGAGI. The CDR3 contains 16 residues. Trimming pared 0 bases from V and 10 bases from J, leaving 16 bases between. The CDR3 nucleotides read TGTGCCAGCAGTTACTCGACAAACGGTCGATACTCACCCCTCCACTTT. Translated, it gives CASSYSTNGRYSPLHF.

The chain joins TRBV11-2 to TRBJ1-2; possibly TRBD1 for D (5 bases). The germline gives CDR1 SGHAT, CDR2 FQNNGV. Trimming stripped 1 base from V and 5 bases from J, with 8 bases between. CDR3 length equals 13 residues. As DNA, the CDR3 is TGTGCCAGCAGCTTAGGAGGGACTTATGGCTACACCTTC. This codes for CASSLGGTYGYTF.

This rearrangement joins TRBV28 to TRBJ1-6; 8 bases are shared with TRBD1. Unmatched junction bases numbered 8, after V lost 4 bases and J lost 9 bases. The germline gives CDR1 MDHEN, CDR2 SYDVKM. This CDR3 comprises 15 residues. CDR3 coding DNA: TGTGCCAGCAGTTCAGGGGGCGGTAAGGGTTCACCCCTCCACTTT. Translating it yields CASSSGGGKGSPLHF.

The rearrangement uses TRBV2 and TRBJ2-3; TRBD2 matches 7 bases. From germline, CDR1 is SNHLY and CDR2 FYNNEI. The CDR3 sequence is 15 residues long. J lost 5 bases, V lost 5 bases, and 10 bases had no gene match. The DNA for the CDR3 is TGTGCCAGCAGTTTCCTAGCGGTTGAGGGAGATACGCAGTATTTT. It specifies CASSFLAVEGDTQYF.

The chain employs TRBV3-1 (or the pseudogene TRBV3-2) and TRBJ2-1; tentatively, D is TRBD1 (5 bases). CDR3 length equals 16 residues. The germline CDR1 and CDR2 sequences are LGHDT and YNNKEL (reference sequence). V shed 4 bases and J shed 5 bases, with 18 bases lying between them. Written as DNA, the CDR3 is TGTGCCAGCAGCCCGACCGGCTTTAGGGGCCACAATGAGCAGTTCTTC. Translating it yields CASSPTGFRGHNEQFF.

The gene calls are TRBV5-1 and TRBJ1-2; TRBD1 aligns across 10 bases. This CDR3 has 19 residues. V was pared by 2 bases and J by 2 bases, with 15 bases of the junction left unmatched. Germline-derived CDR1 and CDR2 are SGHRS and YFSETQ. This CDR3 is CASSFRDRGFLPQNYGYTF. In nucleotides, the CDR3 is TGCGCCAGCAGCTTCCGGGACAGGGGTTTTCTTCCGCAAAACTATGGCTACACCTTC. Filled out from reference TRBV5-1 and TRBJ1-2, the complete variable domain reads KAGVTQTPRYLIKTRGQQVTLSCSPISGHRSVSWYQQTPGQGLQFLFEYFSETQRNKGNFPGRFSGRQFSNSRSEMNVSTLELGDSALYLCASSFRDRGFLPQNYGYTFGSGTRLTVV.

The V gene is TRBV12-3 or TRBV12-4, the J gene TRBJ1-5; perhaps TRBD1 as D (5 bases). V lost 8 bases and J lost 2, with 10 bases in between. The CDR3 length is 13 residues. CDR3 in DNA: TGTGCCAGCGTGAGCAGGGGCAATCAGCCCCAGCATTTT. It translates to CASVSRGNQPQHF.